The rows below give T cell receptor beta chains drawn from one sample of a study of shared clonotypes between healthy human individuals. Clones were sequenced by immunoSEQ multiplex PCR, and TCRdb holds only the in-frame ones, with some missing. The top ten clones hold around 0.15% of a sample with roughly 2.5 million clones, around 90% of them seen once. Sequencing was performed on naive CD4+ T cells sorted from blood. The origin of the receptors is a man aged 18 to 29 in good health. Each CDR3 is given with its conserved first and last residue. The D gene is left open where the match is weak. The size field is filled for only some rows; it gives once, few, many or a size class.

j_call v_call clone_size d_call cdr3_nt cdr3_aa
TRBJ1-1 TRBV12-5 NA NA TGTGCTAGTGGCTATTCTGCGGGCACTGAAGCTTTCTTT CASGYSAGTEAFF
TRBJ2-3 TRBV18 NA NA TGTGCCAGCTCACCCCGACGGGCAGATACGCAGTATTTT CASSPRRADTQYF
TRBJ2-3 TRBV27 NA NA TGTGCCAGCAGTTTATCCCAAGGATACACGCAGTATTTT CASSLSQGYTQYF
TRBJ1-4 TRBV5-8 NA NA TGTGCCAGCAGCTTGATAACGAAAGGCGGTGAAAAACTGTTTTTT CASSLITKGGEKLFF
TRBJ2-1 TRBV11-1 NA TRBD1 TGTGCCAGCAGCTCCCGGGACAGGGCCTACAATGAGCAGTTCTTC CASSSRDRAYNEQFF
TRBJ2-5 TRBV18 once NA TGTGCCAGCTCACCAATTAAGAAAGAGACCCAGTACTTC CASSPIKKETQYF
TRBJ2-3 TRBV11-2 once TRBD2 TGTGCCAGCAGCTTACGACTAGCGGAGAGCACAGATACGCAGTATTTT CASSLRLAESTDTQYF
TRBJ1-5 TRBV6-5 NA NA TGTGCCAGCAAACGACAGGACGCGGGCAATCAGCCCCAGCATTTT CASKRQDAGNQPQHF
TRBJ2-2 TRBV11-3 NA NA TGTGCCAGCAGCTTGTCGGAGAACACCGGGGAGCTGTTTTTT CASSLSENTGELFF
TRBJ2-5 TRBV5-4 NA NA TGTGCCAGCAGCTTGGCGCTGGGGGCCCAAGAGACCCAGTACTTC CASSLALGAQETQYF
TRBJ2-2 TRBV18 NA TRBD1 TGTGCCAGCTCACAGTCCGGGACAGGGTCATCCGGGGAGCTGTTTTTT CASSQSGTGSSGELFF
TRBJ2-7 TRBV28 NA NA TGTGCCAGCACCCAAAGCGGGTCCACCTACGAGCAGTACTTC CASTQSGSTYEQYF
TRBJ1-2 TRBV19 NA NA TGTGCCAGTATGAGGTTTCCTGGTGGCTACACCTTC CASMRFPGGYTF
TRBJ1-3 TRBV6-5 few NA TGTGCCAGCAGGAACACGGGGAGCTCTGGAAACACCATATATTTT CASRNTGSSGNTIYF
TRBJ2-7 TRBV10-1 NA NA TGCGCCAGCAGTGAGGGGGGTCCCTCCTACGAGCAGTACTTC CASSEGGPSYEQYF
TRBJ2-5 TRBV7-9 NA TRBD1 TGTGCCAGCAGCTTAGAATATTCGGGACAGGGACAGACCCAGTACTTC CASSLEYSGQGQTQYF
TRBJ1-5 TRBV6-4 NA NA TGTGCCAGCGCCCCATGGGGCAGGGGCGCCAGGCCCCAGCATTTT CASAPWGRGARPQHF
TRBJ2-7 TRBV15 NA TRBD1 TGTGCCACCAGCAGAGAGAGAGTTTTGACAGGGCACTCCTACGAGCAGTACTTC CATSRERVLTGHSYEQYF
TRBJ1-2 TRBV9 NA NA TGTGCCAGCAGCGGGGAGAGCCTCTATGGCTACACCTTC CASSGESLYGYTF
TRBJ2-7 TRBV7-6 NA NA TGTGCCAGCAGCTTAGCCGAGGGTTTTGAGCAGTACTTC CASSLAEGFEQYF
TRBJ2-1 TRBV10-3 NA NA TGTGCCATCAGTGAGTCAAGGGGGGGTCAGGACAATGAGCAGTTCTTC CAISESRGGQDNEQFF
TRBJ2-1 TRBV5-1 NA NA TGCGCCAGCAAGGGTAGCGGAAGCTCCTACAATGAGCAGTTCTTC CASKGSGSSYNEQFF
TRBJ2-7 TRBV28 NA NA TGTGCCAGCAGTTTCTTTGCCACCTACGAGCAGTACTTC CASSFFATYEQYF
TRBJ2-2 TRBV5-4 NA NA TGTGCCAGCAGCTTGGTTGGACAGAACACCGGGGAGCTGTTTTTT CASSLVGQNTGELFF
TRBJ1-4 TRBV5-1 NA TRBD1 TGCGCCAGCAGTAGGACAGGGGATGAAAAACTGTTTTTT CASSRTGDEKLFF
TRBJ2-5 TRBV28 NA TRBD2 TGTGCCAGCAGTTTATCTCCGCTAGCGGGGTCAAAGACCCAGTACTTC CASSLSPLAGSKTQYF
TRBJ1-5 TRBV10-3 few NA TGTGCCATCAGTGAAGGTTATCAGCCCCAGCATTTT CAISEGYQPQHF
TRBJ1-2 TRBV6-1 few NA TGTGCCAGCAGCCTCACAGGATCTGTGGGCTACACCTTC CASSLTGSVGYTF
TRBJ1-3 TRBV11-2 NA NA TGTGCCAGCAGCCATAACTCAGGGGCCTCTGGAAACACCATATATTTT CASSHNSGASGNTIYF
TRBJ2-4 TRBV27 NA NA TGTGCCAGCAGTTTATTGCTGGGGGGAGCCAAAAACATTCAGTACTTC CASSLLLGGAKNIQYF
TRBJ1-6 TRBV10-3 NA TRBD1 TGTGCCATCAGCTCAGACAGGGTGAATTCACCCCTCCACTTT CAISSDRVNSPLHF
TRBJ2-2 TRBV5-1 NA NA TGCGCCAGCAGCTTGGCCGGACACCCTAACACCGGGGAGCTGTTTTTT CASSLAGHPNTGELFF
TRBJ2-7 TRBV28 once TRBD1 TGTGCCAGCACCCTTCTCCTTGAGACAGGGGAGCAGTACTTC CASTLLLETGEQYF
TRBJ2-1 TRBV4-3 NA TRBD2 TGCGCCAGCAGCCTTACACCGGCGGGAGGAGACAATGAGCAGTTCTTC CASSLTPAGGDNEQFF
TRBJ2-3 TRBV4-1 NA TRBD1 TGCGCCAGCAGTCGAGCGGACAGGGACACAGATACGCAGTATTTT CASSRADRDTDTQYF
TRBJ2-3 TRBV7-9 NA NA TGTGCCAGCAGCTTAGTTAGCAGCCAGAGGACGGATACGCAGTATTTT CASSLVSSQRTDTQYF
TRBJ1-1 TRBV18 NA TRBD1 TGTGCCAGCTCACGGGACAGGGGTTGGGCTGAAGCTTTCTTT CASSRDRGWAEAFF